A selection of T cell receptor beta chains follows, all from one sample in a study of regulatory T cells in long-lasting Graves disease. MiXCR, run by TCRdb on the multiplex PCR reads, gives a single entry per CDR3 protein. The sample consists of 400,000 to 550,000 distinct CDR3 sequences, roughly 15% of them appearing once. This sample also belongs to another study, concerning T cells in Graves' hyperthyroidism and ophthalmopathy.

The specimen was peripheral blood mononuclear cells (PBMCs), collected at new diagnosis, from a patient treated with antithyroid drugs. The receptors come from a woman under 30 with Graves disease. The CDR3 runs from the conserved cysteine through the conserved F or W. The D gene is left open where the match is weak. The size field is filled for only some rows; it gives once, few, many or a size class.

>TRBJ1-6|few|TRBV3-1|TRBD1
CASRKDRGLNSPLHF
TGTGCCAGCAGGAAAGACAGGGGGCTAAATTCACCCCTCCACTTT
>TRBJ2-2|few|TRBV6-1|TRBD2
CASKRLAGDTGELFF
TGTGCCAGCAAGAGGCTAGCGGGGGACACCGGGGAGCTGTTTTTT
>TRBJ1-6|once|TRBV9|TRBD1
CASSDGTDNSPLHF
TGTGCCAGCAGCGACGGGACAGATAATTCACCCCTCCACTTT
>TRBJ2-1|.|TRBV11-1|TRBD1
CASSPKRGGTGAYNEQFF
TGTGCCAGCAGCCCAAAACGGGGGGGGACAGGGGCTTACAATGAGCAGTTCTTC
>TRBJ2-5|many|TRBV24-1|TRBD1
CATRDREAETQYF
TGTGCCACCAGGGACAGGGAGGCGGAGACCCAGTACTTC
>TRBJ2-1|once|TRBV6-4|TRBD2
CASSDSMAGGHNEQFF
TGTGCCAGCAGTGACTCGATGGCGGGAGGGCACAATGAGCAGTTCTTC
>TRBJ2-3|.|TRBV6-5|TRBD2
CASSYSTSGRAWTDTQYF
TGTGCCAGCAGTTACTCGACTAGCGGGAGGGCCTGGACAGATACGCAGTATTTT
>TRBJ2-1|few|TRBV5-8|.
CASSFGVNPYNEQFF
TGTGCCAGCAGCTTCGGGGTTAATCCCTACAATGAGCAGTTCTTC
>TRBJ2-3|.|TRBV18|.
CASSPNTDGDTQYF
TGTGCCAGCTCACCAAATACTGACGGAGATACGCAGTATTTT
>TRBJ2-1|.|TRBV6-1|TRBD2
CAITSSGRYNEQFF
TGTGCCATCACGAGTAGCGGGAGGTACAATGAGCAGTTCTTC
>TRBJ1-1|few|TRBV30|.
CAWSVGTGGRGTEAFF
TGTGCCTGGAGTGTGGGGACGGGCGGACGGGGCACTGAAGCTTTCTTT
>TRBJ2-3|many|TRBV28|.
CASQSFVSSETDTQYF
TGTGCCAGCCAAAGTTTTGTTTCTAGCGAGACAGATACGCAGTATTTT
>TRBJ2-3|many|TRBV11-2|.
CASSPGEISTDTQYF
TGTGCCAGCAGCCCGGGGGAGATTAGCACAGATACGCAGTATTTT
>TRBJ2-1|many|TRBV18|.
CASSPLRVEDEQFF
TGTGCCAGCTCACCCCTACGAGTGGAGGATGAGCAGTTCTTC
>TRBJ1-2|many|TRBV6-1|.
CASSEARGYGYTF
TGTGCCAGCAGTGAAGCGCGGGGGTATGGCTACACCTTC
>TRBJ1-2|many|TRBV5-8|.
CASSRRGSALAGYTF
TGTGCCAGCAGCCGAAGGGGGTCGGCGCTGGCTGGCTACACCTTC
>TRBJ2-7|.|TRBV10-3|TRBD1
CAISAAGQGLEQYF
TGTGCCATCAGTGCCGCGGGACAGGGTCTCGAGCAGTACTTC
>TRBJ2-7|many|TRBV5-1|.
CASTEGTGGYEQYF
TGCGCCAGCACCGAAGGGACTGGGGGCTACGAGCAGTACTTC
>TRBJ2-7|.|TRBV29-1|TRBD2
CSVDNGSGTNEQYF
TGCAGCGTCGACAATGGATCCGGGACTAACGAGCAGTACTTC
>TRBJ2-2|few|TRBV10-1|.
CASSEFRRAGELFF
TGCGCCAGCAGTGAGTTTCGACGAGCCGGGGAGCTGTTTTTT
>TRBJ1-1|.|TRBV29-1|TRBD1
CSVVRRRGYEAFF
TGCAGCGTTGTGCGGCGCAGGGGGTATGAAGCTTTCTTT
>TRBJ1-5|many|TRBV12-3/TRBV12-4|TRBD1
CASREDRDGQPQHF
TGTGCCAGCAGGGAGGACAGGGACGGCCAGCCCCAGCATTTT
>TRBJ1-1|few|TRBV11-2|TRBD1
CASSLYGTGDMNTEAFF
TGTGCCAGCAGCTTATACGGGACAGGTGATATGAACACTGAAGCTTTCTTT
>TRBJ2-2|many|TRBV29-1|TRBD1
CSVPGTGTGELFF
TGCAGCGTCCCCGGGACAGGGACCGGGGAGCTGTTTTTT
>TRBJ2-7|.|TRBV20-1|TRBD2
CSARALAGGSYEQYF
TGCAGTGCTAGAGCCCTAGCGGGAGGGTCCTACGAGCAGTACTTC
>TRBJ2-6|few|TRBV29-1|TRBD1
CSVRTGPTPSGANVLTF
TGCAGCGTAAGGACAGGGCCTACTCCCTCTGGGGCCAACGTCCTGACTTTC
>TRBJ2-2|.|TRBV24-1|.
CATSDPSRELFF
TGTGCCACCAGTGATCCCAGCCGGGAGCTGTTTTTT
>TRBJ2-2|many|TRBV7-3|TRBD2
CALRGGLAGVGELFF
TGTGCCCTCAGGGGGGGACTAGCGGGAGTCGGGGAGCTGTTTTTT
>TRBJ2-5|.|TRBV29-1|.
CSIGPRGTQYF
TGCAGCATCGGCCCCCGTGGGACCCAGTACTTC
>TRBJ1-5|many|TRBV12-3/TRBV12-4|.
CASSSGGGPGKPQHF
TGTGCCAGCAGTTCCGGGGGTGGGCCCGGGAAGCCCCAGCATTTT
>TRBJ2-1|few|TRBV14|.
CASSQDVEEYEQFF
TGTGCCAGCAGCCAAGATGTCGAGGAGTATGAGCAGTTCTTC
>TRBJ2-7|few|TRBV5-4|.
CASSLGVASSYEQYF
TGTGCCAGCAGCTTGGGGGTCGCTAGCTCCTACGAGCAGTACTTC
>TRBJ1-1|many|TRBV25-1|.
CASSADMNTEAFF
TGTGCCAGCAGTGCGGATATGAACACTGAAGCTTTCTTT
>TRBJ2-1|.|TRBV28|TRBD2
CASSSHSVGLAGASEQFF
TGTGCCAGCAGTTCTCATTCCGTTGGACTAGCGGGAGCCAGCGAGCAGTTCTTC
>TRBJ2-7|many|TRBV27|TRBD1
CASSLNRDRAYEQYF
TGTGCCAGCAGTCTAAACCGGGACAGGGCCTACGAGCAGTACTTC
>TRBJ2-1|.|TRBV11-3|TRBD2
CASSLGGGRKQFF
TGTGCCAGCAGCTTAGGAGGCGGGAGGAAACAGTTCTTC
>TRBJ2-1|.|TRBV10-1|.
CASSATAPSGEVYNEQFF
TGCGCCAGCAGCGCCACAGCCCCAAGCGGAGAAGTCTACAATGAGCAGTTCTTC
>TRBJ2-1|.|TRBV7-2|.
CASSLEVGGGAFF
.
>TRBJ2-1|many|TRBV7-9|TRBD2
CASSPQAGGPYNEQFF
TGTGCCAGCAGCCCTCAGGCGGGAGGGCCCTACAATGAGCAGTTCTTC
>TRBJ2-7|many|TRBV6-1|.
CATQPEGTGIYEQYF
TGTGCCACCCAACCCGAAGGAACCGGTATCTACGAGCAGTACTTC